The source of this T cell receptor beta chain is a study of cytomegalovirus exposure and HLA in healthy donors. Germline assignment: CDR1 MNHEY and CDR2 SVGAGI. This CDR3 is built from 14 residues. Trimming left V 0 bases short and J 3 bases short, with 8 bases between. The PCR was carried out with 60 Vbeta primers and 13 Jbeta primers. TCRdb's table, derived via immunoSEQ multiplex PCR, lists solely in-frame clones and lacks some. The sample shows some 190,000 clones, more than 75% of them seen only once. The sequencing input was PBMCs. This clonotype was sampled from a young woman in good health and CMV-seropositive. V usage is TRBV6-5 and J usage is TRBJ2-5; D not resolved. This chain's CDR3 is CASSYSSIKETQYF. In nucleotides, the CDR3 is TGTGCCAGCAGTTACTCGAGTATAAAAGAGACCCAGTACTTC.